A single sample gave rise to the 26 T cell receptor beta chains below, sequenced in a study of response to subunit inactivated influenza vaccine (dated by TCRdb to the late 2010s). Libraries came from RT-PCR. Sequencing used an Illumina HiSeq 2500. The raw public data were reprocessed by TCRdb itself: fastp quality trimming at Q25, MiXCR clonotype calling, in-frame beta chains only. Here each entry gathers all rows of one CDR3 protein and keeps the most common genes and DNA. Present in this sample are fewer than 250,000 distinct CDR3 sequences, about 15% of which were seen just once. The top ten hold approximately 30% of the sample. The input for sequencing was CD8+ T cells sorted from PBMCs, taken 5 days after vaccination. All receptors derive from a man between 50 and 59 years old who received an inactivated influenza vaccine. Donor details come from another sample of the same person, matched by shared clones.

This clonotype appeared a few times. The J gene is TRBJ1-1, the V gene TRBV6-5, with unresolved D. Germline values: CDR1 MNHEY, CDR2 SVGAGI. Trimming stripped 2 bases from V and 4 bases from J, with 11 bases between. The CDR3 is made up of 14 amino acids. The chain's CDR3 is CASSYERSSTEAFF. CDR3 in DNA: TGTGCCAGCAGTTACGAGAGGTCAAGCACTGAAGCTTTCTTT.

There are a few counts of this clonotype. The V call is TRBV4-1, the J call TRBJ2-3; D is possibly TRBD2 (6 bases). Germline CDR1 and CDR2: MGHRA and YSYEKL. The germline V and J ends were trimmed by 6 bases and 4 bases, with 17 bases remaining between them. This CDR3 contains 15 residues. The CDR3 loop reads CASSLTSIGADTQYF. The CDR3 DNA follows: TGCGCCAGCAGTCTGACTAGTATCGGGGCAGATACGCAGTATTTT.

The rearrangement joins TRBV28 to TRBJ1-5; a possible D gene is TRBD1 (6 bases). Trimming stripped 8 bases from V and 3 bases from J, with 20 bases between. From germline, CDR1 is MDHEN and CDR2 SYDVKM. The CDR3 totals 16 residues. DNA for the CDR3: TGTGCCAGCGGAATTGGGGAGGGGGACGTCAATCAGCCCCAGCATTTT. It encodes CASGIGEGDVNQPQHF.

The count of this clonotype is one. The V and J genes are TRBV19 and TRBJ2-5, with TRBD2 matching over 13 bases. The V segment lost 8 bases and the J segment 2 bases; nucleotides outside the gene matches: 8. Per the germline V gene, CDR1 is LNHDA and CDR2 is SQIVND (reference sequence). CDR3 length equals 16 residues. The CDR3 DNA is TGTGCCAGTTCCCCCGGGACTAGCGGGGAACAAGAGACCCAGTACTTC. This encodes CASSPGTSGEQETQYF.

This clonotype was counted a few times. The CDR3: CAISESIRALAAPDTQYF. The CDR3 nucleotides read TGTGCCATCAGTGAGTCGATTCGGGCCCTAGCAGCCCCAGATACGCAGTATTTT. The V call is TRBV10-3, the J call TRBJ2-3, with a tentative D call TRBD2 (5 bases). The length of the CDR3 is 18 residues. Trimming pared 0 bases from V and 4 bases from J, leaving 20 bases between. CDR1 ENHRY and CDR2 SYGVKD come from the germline V gene.

The chain carries TRBV27 and TRBJ2-7; no reliable D call. Germline values: CDR1 MNHEY, CDR2 SMNVEV (reference sequence). This CDR3 comprises 12 residues. V lost 4 bases and J lost 4, with 8 bases in between. CDR3 loop: CASSSLAYEQYF. The CDR3 bases are TGTGCCAGCAGTTCCCTTGCGTACGAGCAGTACTTC.

The chain has TRBV29-1 and TRBJ1-1; D is possibly TRBD1 (5 bases). The germline V gene has CDR1 SQVTM and CDR2 ANQGSEA. This CDR3 is built from 15 residues. The V end was cut by 7 bases, the J end by 0 bases, with 18 bases between. DNA for the CDR3: TGCAGCGCATTCCCAGGGAAGGGGATGAACACTGAAGCTTTCTTT. Encoded protein: CSAFPGKGMNTEAFF.

This clonotype was recorded many times. CDR3 loop: CSVESLQAGQGIYEQYF. The CDR3, as DNA: TGCAGCGTTGAATCCCTCCAGGCGGGACAGGGCATCTACGAGCAGTACTTC. The chain carries TRBV29-1 and TRBJ2-7; 9 bases are shared with TRBD1. Germline V gives CDR1 SQVTM, CDR2 ANQGSEA. This CDR3 has 17 residues. Losses at the gene ends were 2 bases for V and 3 bases for J; bases not matched to a gene: 14.

This chain joins TRBV19 and TRBJ1-5; possible D gene TRBD1, 6 bases. The V gene lost 4 bases and the J gene lost 4 bases, with 20 bases spanning the gap. Germline V CDR1 and CDR2: LNHDA, SQIVND (reference sequence). CDR3 size: 17 residues. The CDR3 region is CASSTPGGQRRNQPQHF. In nucleotides, the CDR3 is TGTGCCAGTAGTACCCCGGGAGGACAGCGCCGAAATCAGCCCCAGCATTTT.

The chain joins TRBV12-3 or TRBV12-4 to TRBJ1-5; D gene unclear. The CDR3 has 14 residues. Trimming shortened V by 4 bases and J by 5 bases, and 12 bases separated the two germline ends. CDR3 nucleotide sequence: TGTGCCAGCAGTTCTGGAGGTTCCCATCAGCCCCAGCATTTT. Translation: CASSSGGSHQPQHF.

This clonotype has more than one count but fewer than ten. The V and J genes are TRBV19 and TRBJ2-1; D remains unclear. V lost 6 bases to trimming and J lost 5 bases, with 5 bases between them. CDR3 length: 11 amino acids. Germline values: CDR1 LNHDA, CDR2 SQIVND (reference sequence). The CDR3 loop reads CASRSNNEQFF. The CDR3 DNA reads TGTGCCAGTAGGAGCAACAATGAGCAGTTCTTC.

The chain combines TRBV7-9 with TRBJ2-1; unclear D gene. The CDR3 is made up of 13 amino acids. Trimming removed 2 bases from V and 6 bases from J, with 8 bases in between. The V gene's germline CDR1 is SEHNR and CDR2 FQNEAQ (reference sequence). CDR3 nucleotides: TGTGCCAGCAGCTTATCTCACCCCAATGAGCAGTTCTTC. Residues: CASSLSHPNEQFF.

Only a few counts were recorded for this clonotype. This sequence joins TRBV7-3 and TRBJ1-5, with a weak D call TRBD1 (5 bases). This CDR3 is built from 16 residues. V gave up 1 base and J gave up 5 bases, with 15 bases separating them. Germline V CDR1 and CDR2: SGHTA, FQGTGA. CDR3 loop: CASSLKRQGTDQPQHF. The CDR3 DNA follows: TGTGCCAGCAGCTTAAAGCGGCAGGGAACCGATCAGCCCCAGCATTTT.

This clonotype has a count of ten or more. V and J are TRBV20-1 and TRBJ1-2; D uncertain. Germline V gene data show CDR1 as DFQATT and CDR2 as SNEGSKA (reference sequence). The V end was cut by 3 bases, the J end by 1 base, with 9 bases between. The CDR3 runs to 13 residues. CDR3 nucleotide sequence: TGCAGTGCTAGTAGCGGGAATAACTATGGCTACACCTTC. Translation: CSASSGNNYGYTF.

The chain uses TRBV9 and TRBJ2-2, with 11 positions matching TRBD1. Trimming removed 2 bases from V and 6 bases from J; junction bases left unmatched: 6. The CDR3 is 16 residues long. Germline assignment: CDR1 SGDLS and CDR2 YYNGEE. In DNA form, the CDR3 reads TGTGCCAGCAGCGTGACTCCGGGACAGGGGGCCGGGGAGCTGTTTTTT. It translates to CASSVTPGQGAGELFF.

This clonotype was observed many times. V and J are TRBV7-8 and TRBJ2-2, with D unresolved. CDR1 and CDR2 from the germline V gene are SGHVS and FQNEAQ. The CDR3 runs to 14 residues. V was shortened by 1 base and J by 5 bases, with 8 bases between the two germline ends. As DNA, the CDR3 is TGTGCCAGCAGCTTAGTGGTAACGACCGGGGAGCTGTTTTTT. Amino acid sequence: CASSLVVTTGELFF.

The chain couples TRBV7-7 to TRBJ2-2; D might be TRBD1 (5 bases). The CDR3 is made up of 17 amino acids. Per germline, CDR1 SSHAT and CDR2 FNYEAQ (reference sequence). V lost 5 bases, J lost 4 bases, and 20 bases lay in between. The CDR3 reads CASSPHSIGVTTGELFF. The DNA for the CDR3 is TGTGCCAGCAGCCCCCACTCGATAGGGGTAACCACCGGGGAGCTGTTTTTT.

This CDR3 reads CSARSAASGSSEQYF. CDR3 bases: TGCAGTGCTAGAAGCGCGGCTAGCGGGAGCAGCGAGCAGTACTTC. J is TRBJ2-7 and V is TRBV20-1, with 10 bases lining up with TRBD2. Germline loops: CDR1 DFQATT, CDR2 SNEGSKA (reference sequence). Losses at the gene ends were 2 bases for V and 6 bases for J; bases not matched to a gene: 10. The CDR3 totals 15 residues.

The chain uses TRBV4-3 and TRBJ1-4, with 8 bases lining up with TRBD1. CDR3 length: 15 residues. Losses at the gene ends were 3 bases for V and 3 bases for J; bases not matched to a gene: 3. The germline V gene encodes CDR1 LGHNA and CDR2 YSLEER. CDR3 nucleotides: TGCGCCAGCAGCCAGGGACAGGCAGCTAATGAAAAACTGTTTTTT. Translated: CASSQGQAANEKLFF.

This clonotype was seen a few times. The J gene is TRBJ2-2, the V gene TRBV4-3; 7 nucleotides align to TRBD1. The CDR3 consists of 15 residues. The V gene end was trimmed by 5 bases and the J gene end by 0 bases; junction bases not matched to a gene: 3. Germline V CDR1 and CDR2: LGHNA, YSLEER. The CDR3 region is CASSEGASNTGELFF. CDR3 in DNA: TGCGCCAGCAGCGAGGGGGCTTCGAACACCGGGGAGCTGTTTTTT.

This sequence joins TRBV6-5 and TRBJ2-5; the D gene could be TRBD1 or TRBD2 (7 bases each). V was cut by 3 bases and J by 4 bases, with 15 bases left in between. CDR1 and CDR2 from the germline V gene are MNHEY and SVGAGI. The CDR3 extends over 15 amino acids. The CDR3 region is CASSYFTGEGETQYF. The CDR3, as DNA: TGTGCCAGCAGTTATTTTACAGGGGAGGGAGAGACCCAGTACTTC.

This clonotype was picked up a small number of times. The chain is built from TRBV4-3 and TRBJ1-2; the match to TRBD1 covers 11 bases. Trimming removed 4 bases from V and 4 bases from J; junction bases left unmatched: 5. Per the germline V gene, CDR1 is LGHNA and CDR2 is YSLEER. The CDR3 covers 15 residues. CDR3 region: CASSLEGTGGYGYTF. CDR3 DNA: TGCGCCAGCAGCCTTGAAGGGACAGGGGGCTATGGCTACACCTTC.

Only a few counts were recorded for this clonotype. V is TRBV24-1 and J is TRBJ2-2; TRBD1 aligns across 10 bases. The CDR3 covers 15 residues. The germline CDR1 and CDR2 sequences are KGHDR and SFDVKD. Losses at the gene ends were 5 bases for V and 6 bases for J; bases not matched to a gene: 5. In DNA form, the CDR3 reads TGTGCCACCAGTGTGGCGACAGGGGGCTCCGGGGAGCTGTTTTTT. This encodes CATSVATGGSGELFF.

The V and J genes are TRBV7-9 and TRBJ2-6; D not certain. V lost 5 bases to trimming and J lost 0 bases, with 14 bases between them. Germline CDR1 and CDR2: SEHNR and FQNEAQ (reference sequence). The CDR3 runs 17 residues. The CDR3 nucleotides read TGTGCCAGCAGCCCATGGGCGGAAAGCTCTGGGGCCAACGTCCTGACTTTC. Its protein product is CASSPWAESSGANVLTF. Variable domain in full (rest from reference TRBV7-9 and TRBJ2-6): DTGVSQNPRHKITKRGQNVTFRCDPISEHNRLYWYRQTLGQGPEFLTYFQNEAQLEKSRLLSDRFSAERPKGSFSTLEIQRTEQGDSAMYLCASSPWAESSGANVLTFGAGSRLTVL.

This clonotype was picked up a small number of times. V gene TRBV12-3 or TRBV12-4 combines with J gene TRBJ2-3, with no clear D. Trimming removed 10 bases from V and 2 bases from J, with 13 bases in between. This CDR3 comprises 13 residues. The CDR3 region has the DNA TGTGCCATCCTCGGGCGATACACAGATACGCAGTATTTT. This encodes CAILGRYTDTQYF.

This clonotype was found a few times. The chain carries TRBV20-1 and TRBJ2-7; D gene uncertain. The CDR3 is 11 amino acids. The germline V and J ends were trimmed by 7 bases and 2 bases, with 9 bases remaining between them. Germline CDR1 and CDR2: DFQATT and SNEGSKA (reference sequence). In DNA form, the CDR3 reads TGCAGTGTTCGGGCTACCTACGAGCAGTACTTC. Protein: CSVRATYEQYF.